Here is one T cell receptor (beta chain) with its context. Other nucleotide sequences from this sample produce the same CDR3. The data derive from a study of blood T cell repertoires in COVID-19. Study information: Nucleic acid was either cDNA or gDNA, and it came from T cells, B-cell-depleted T cells, or PBMCs.

V was cut by 1 base and J by 4 bases, with 16 bases left in between. CDR1 and CDR2 from the germline V gene are LNHDA and SQIVND (reference sequence). This CDR3 has 16 residues. The protocol was immunoSEQ multiplex PCR, while the TCRdb copy is restricted to in-frame clones and leaves out a portion. The sample shows roughly 74,000 clones, 84% of them seen only once. The V gene is TRBV19, the J gene TRBJ2-5; TRBD2 might be the D (6 bases). The TCR sequence derives from a man in his 70s with acute or convalescent COVID-19. Material: peripheral blood. The CDR3 DNA reads as TGTGCCAGTAGTATAGTGGGGGGTGGAGGGAGAGAGACCCAGTACTTC. Its translation: CASSIVGGGGRETQYF.